The next 10 T cell receptor beta chains were all read from a single sample in a study of T cell changes during pregnancy in multiple sclerosis. Profiled with immunoSEQ multiplex PCR; TCRdb holds only in-frame clones, not every one. The sample holds tens of thousands of clones, about 89% seen once. This specimen was peripheral blood, taken after pregnancy. Receptors originate from a female donor with multiple sclerosis, enrolled in a pregnancy study.

This clone was seen a single time. One end of the junction does not line up with germline, which may come from a read error. The chain is built from TRBV7-7 and TRBJ2-7; 10 nucleotides align to TRBD1. The CDR3 runs 15 residues. The germline V gene encodes CDR1 SSHAT and CDR2 FNYEAQ (reference sequence). In DNA form, the CDR3 reads TGTGCTAGCAGCTTACGGACAGGGGGGCCCTACGAGCAGTACTTC. It encodes CASSLRTGGPYEQYF.

The chain joins TRBV4-1 to TRBJ2-5; possible D gene TRBD1, 6 bases. V was clipped by 1 base and J by 1 base, with 10 bases between them. CDR3 length: 15 amino acids. Per germline, CDR1 MGHRA and CDR2 YSYEKL. This CDR3 is CASSQAHRAQETQYF. The CDR3 nucleotides are TGCGCCAGCAGCCAAGCTCACAGGGCCCAAGAGACCCAGTACTTC.

The rearrangement joins TRBV30 to TRBJ1-2; 10 positions agree with TRBD1. Germline assignment: CDR1 GTSNPN and CDR2 SVGIG (reference sequence). V shed 6 bases and J 3 bases; nucleotides not matched to a gene: 4. The CDR3 contains 13 residues. The CDR3 loop reads CACKGQGDYGYTF. The CDR3 DNA is TGTGCCTGCAAAGGACAGGGGGACTATGGCTACACCTTC.

The chain employs TRBV6-5 and TRBJ1-4; no reliable D call. Germline CDR1 reads MNHEY; CDR2 reads SVGAGI. Trimming pared 3 bases from V and 4 bases from J, leaving 12 bases between. The CDR3 runs 15 residues. The CDR3 region has the DNA TGTGCCAGCAGTTATTCTTACAGAGATAATGAAAAACTGTTTTTT. Its translation is CASSYSYRDNEKLFF.

The J gene is TRBJ2-3, the V gene TRBV7-3, with 9 positions matching TRBD2. Germline loops: CDR1 SGHTA, CDR2 FQGTGA. V dropped 2 bases and J dropped 5; count of bases not matched to a gene: 8. The CDR3 is 16 residues long. CDR3 nucleotides: TGTGCCAGCAGCTTACAAGGCGGGGGGGCCCAAGATACGCAGTATTTT. Translating gives CASSLQGGGAQDTQYF. Full variable domain (remainder filled in from reference TRBV7-3 and TRBJ2-3): GAGVSQTPSNKVTEKGKYVELRCDPISGHTALYWYRQSLGQGPEFLIYFQGTGAADDSGLPNDRFFAVRPEGSVSTLKIQRTERGDSAVYLCASSLQGGGAQDTQYFGPGTRLTVL.

The chain carries TRBV7-8 and TRBJ2-5; possible D gene TRBD2, 6 bases. CDR1 and CDR2 from the germline V gene are SGHVS and FQNEAQ. The CDR3 spans 15 residues. Trimming shortened V by 4 bases and J by 1 base, and 13 bases separated the two germline ends. The CDR3 loop reads CASSSRGDSQETQYF. For the CDR3, the DNA is TGTGCCAGCAGCTCCCGAGGGGACTCCCAAGAGACCCAGTACTTC.

The V gene is TRBV4-2, the J gene TRBJ1-6; 7 positions match TRBD1. V was clipped by 1 base and J by 9 bases; unmatched bases: 15. Germline values: CDR1 LGHNA, CDR2 YNFKEQ. The CDR3 spans 18 residues. The CDR3 nucleotides read TGTGCCAGCAGCCAAGTTGGGCGACTAATAGCAGGGGGTTCACCCCTCCACTTT. Translation gives CASSQVGRLIAGGSPLHF.

V is TRBV7-9 and J is TRBJ2-7, with a tentative D call TRBD1 (6 bases). Germline V gives CDR1 SEHNR, CDR2 FQNEAQ (reference sequence). This CDR3 is 13 amino acids long. V was shortened by 0 bases and J by 4 bases, with 7 bases between the two germline ends. CDR3 nucleotide sequence: TGTGCCAGCAGCTTAGCGCAGGGGTACGAGCAGTACTTC. Protein: CASSLAQGYEQYF.

The chain links TRBV6-1 to TRBJ1-5; D uncertain. CDR1 is MNHNS, CDR2 SASEGT, per germline. The V end was cut by 8 bases, the J end by 4 bases, with 12 bases between. The CDR3 is made up of 13 amino acids. CDR3 sequence (DNA): TGTGCCAGCCAGGTAGCGCCGAATCAGCCCCAGCATTTT. It encodes CASQVAPNQPQHF.

This clone appeared once. The CDR3 sequence: CASSPLGLAYEQYF. As DNA, the CDR3 is TGTGCCAGCAGTCCCCTCGGACTAGCCTACGAGCAGTACTTC. The V call is TRBV28, the J call TRBJ2-7; 7 bases match TRBD2. V lost 5 bases and J lost 2; bases outside the gene matches: 6. Germline V gives CDR1 MDHEN, CDR2 SYDVKM. CDR3 length: 14 amino acids.